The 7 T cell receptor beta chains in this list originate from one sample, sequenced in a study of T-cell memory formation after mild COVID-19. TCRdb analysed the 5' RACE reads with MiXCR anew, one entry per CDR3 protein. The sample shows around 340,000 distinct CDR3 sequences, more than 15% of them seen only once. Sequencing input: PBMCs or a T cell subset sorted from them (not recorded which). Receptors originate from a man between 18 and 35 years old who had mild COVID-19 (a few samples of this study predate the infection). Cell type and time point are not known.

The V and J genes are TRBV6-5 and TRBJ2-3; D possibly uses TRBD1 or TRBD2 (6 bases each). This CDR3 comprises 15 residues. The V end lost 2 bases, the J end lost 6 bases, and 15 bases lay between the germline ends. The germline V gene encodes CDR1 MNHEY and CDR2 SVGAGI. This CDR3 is CASSYTTGAGDTQYF. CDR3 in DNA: TGTGCCAGCAGTTACACCACGGGGGCTGGGGATACGCAGTATTTT.

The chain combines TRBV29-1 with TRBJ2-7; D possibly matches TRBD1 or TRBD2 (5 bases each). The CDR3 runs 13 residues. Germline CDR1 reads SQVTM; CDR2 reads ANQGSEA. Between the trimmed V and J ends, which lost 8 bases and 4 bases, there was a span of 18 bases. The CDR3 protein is CSPSDRDQYEQYV. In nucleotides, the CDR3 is TGCAGCCCCAGCGACCGGGACCAATACGAGCAGTACGTC.

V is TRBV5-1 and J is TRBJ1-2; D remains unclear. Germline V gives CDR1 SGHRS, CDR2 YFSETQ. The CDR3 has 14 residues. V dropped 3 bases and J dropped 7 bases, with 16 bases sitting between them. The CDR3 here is CASSSQPSSGGYTF. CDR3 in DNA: TGCGCCAGCAGCTCCCAGCCGAGCTCCGGTGGCTACACCTTC.

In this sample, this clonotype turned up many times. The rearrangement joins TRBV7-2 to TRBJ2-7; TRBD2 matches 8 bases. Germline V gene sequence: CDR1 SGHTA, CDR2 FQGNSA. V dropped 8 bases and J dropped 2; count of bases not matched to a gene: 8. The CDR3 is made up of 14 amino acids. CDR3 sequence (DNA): TGTGCCAGCGGACTACTAGCGGCCCCCTACGAGCAGTACTTC. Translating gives CASGLLAAPYEQYF.

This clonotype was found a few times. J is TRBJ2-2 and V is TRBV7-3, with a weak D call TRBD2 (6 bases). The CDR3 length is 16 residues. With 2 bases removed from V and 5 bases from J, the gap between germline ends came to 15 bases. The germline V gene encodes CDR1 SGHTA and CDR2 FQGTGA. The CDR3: CASSLQPGEGTGELFF. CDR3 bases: TGTGCCAGCAGCTTACAACCGGGAGAAGGGACCGGGGAGCTGTTTTTT.

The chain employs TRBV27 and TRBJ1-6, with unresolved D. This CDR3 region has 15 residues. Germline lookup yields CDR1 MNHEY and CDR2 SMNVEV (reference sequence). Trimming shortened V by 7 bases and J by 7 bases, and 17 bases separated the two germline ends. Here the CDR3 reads CASNPEGRWNSPLHF. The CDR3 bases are TGTGCCAGCAATCCCGAAGGCAGGTGGAATTCACCCCTCCACTTT.

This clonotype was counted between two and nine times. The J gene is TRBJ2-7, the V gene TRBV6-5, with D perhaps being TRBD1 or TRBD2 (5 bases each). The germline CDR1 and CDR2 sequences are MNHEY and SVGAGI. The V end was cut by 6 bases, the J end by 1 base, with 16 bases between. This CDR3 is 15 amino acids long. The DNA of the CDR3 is TGTGCCAGCAGGCCCGACCCAGGGAGATCCTACGAGCAGTACGTC. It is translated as CASRPDPGRSYEQYV.